One and the same sample provided the 21 T cell receptor beta chains below, sequenced in a study of CD8 T cells in Susac syndrome. RNA was extracted with the RNeasy kit, and a quantity of about 0.5 to 1 ug was reverse transcribed using random hexamers. TCRdb reprocessed the immunoSEQ multiplex PCR reads with MiXCR, giving one entry per CDR3 protein. The table records around 180,000 distinct CDR3 sequences, roughly 96% of them present only once. The specimen sequenced was CD8+ T cells from PBMCs. Receptor source: a human donor with multiple sclerosis.

This clonotype appeared a few times. The CDR3 protein is CASSSPTGQETQYF. CDR3 nucleotide sequence: TGTGCCAGCAGCTCCCCGACAGGCCAAGAGACCCAGTACTTC. The chain is built from TRBV7-9 and TRBJ2-5; a possible D gene is TRBD1 (6 bases). The CDR3 is made up of 14 amino acids. Trimming removed 4 bases at V and 1 base at J, with 10 bases between. Germline loops: CDR1 SEHNR, CDR2 FQNEAQ (reference sequence).

The chain is built from TRBV27 and TRBJ2-3; 7 nucleotides match TRBD2. This CDR3 has 17 amino acids. CDR1 is MNHEY and CDR2 is SMNVEV in the germline V gene (reference sequence). The J segment lost 12 bases and the V segment lost 6 bases, leaving 24 bases of the junction unmatched. This chain's CDR3 is CASSKLIGGGTLDPQYF. The CDR3 DNA reads TGTGCCAGCAGCAAACTCATTGGGGGGGGAACATTAGATCCCCAGTATTTT.

The chain's CDR3 is CASSPGWGEAFF. CDR3 in DNA: TGTGCCAGCAGTCCCGGGTGGGGTGAAGCTTTCTTT. The J gene is TRBJ1-1, the V gene TRBV27; no clear D gene. The V end was cut by 5 bases, the J end by 7 bases, with 11 bases between. Germline V gene lookup returns CDR1 MNHEY and CDR2 SMNVEV (reference sequence). The length of the CDR3 is 12 residues.

This clonotype was counted a few times. The chain carries TRBV5-4 and TRBJ2-1, with D uncertain. V was pared by 7 bases and J by 2 bases, with 7 bases between. Germline V gives CDR1 SGHNT, CDR2 YYREEE (reference sequence). The CDR3 sequence is 12 residues long. The CDR3 region is CASRDTYNEQFF. As DNA, the CDR3 is TGTGCCAGCCGCGATACCTACAATGAGCAGTTCTTC.

This clonotype appeared a single time. V gene TRBV12-3 or TRBV12-4 combines with J gene TRBJ1-5; 8 bases are shared with TRBD1. The CDR3 is made up of 14 amino acids. V lost 7 bases to trimming and J lost 7 bases; unmatched junction nucleotides: 9. The CDR3 bases are TGTGCCAGCACCACTCAGGGGGCGAGACAGCCCCAGCATTTT. Residues: CASTTQGARQPQHF.

The V call is TRBV29-1, the J call TRBJ2-5, with D uncertain. The CDR3 contains 14 residues. Between the trimmed V and J ends, which lost 0 bases and 6 bases, there was a span of 14 bases. Germline lookup yields CDR1 SQVTM and CDR2 ANQGSEA. CDR3 in amino acids: CSVEDRRVRQTQYF. For the CDR3, the DNA is TGCAGCGTTGAAGATCGGCGAGTTAGGCAGACCCAGTACTTC.

V is TRBV20-1 and J is TRBJ1-2; no reliable D call. The CDR3 totals 13 residues. Germline loops: CDR1 DFQATT, CDR2 SNEGSKA (reference sequence). The ends were cut back, 0 bases at V and 3 bases at J, with 8 bases in the middle. The DNA of the CDR3 is TGCAGTGCTAGAGATCCTGCGCACTATGGCTACACCTTC. This codes for CSARDPAHYGYTF.

J is TRBJ2-3 and V is TRBV7-9; D is unclear. Germline V gives CDR1 SEHNR, CDR2 FQNEAQ (reference sequence). This CDR3 spans 15 amino acids. Trimming shortened V by 5 bases and J by 6 bases, and 18 bases separated the two germline ends. This CDR3 reads CASSPLGRQWDTQYF. For the CDR3, the DNA is TGTGCCAGCAGCCCCCTCGGACGTCAATGGGATACGCAGTATTTT.

The chain combines TRBV20-1 with TRBJ2-1, with a weak D call TRBD2 (6 bases). This CDR3 contains 17 residues. The ends were cut back, 6 bases at V and 6 bases at J, with 27 bases in the middle. CDR1 is DFQATT, CDR2 SNEGSKA, per germline (reference sequence). In nucleotides, the CDR3 is TGCAGTGCCCTTACTTTGGCGGGACCTCCTGCTACCAATGAGCAGTTCTTC. It specifies CSALTLAGPPATNEQFF.

The chain has TRBV30 and TRBJ1-2; a possible D gene is TRBD1 (6 bases). Germline V gene sequence: CDR1 GTSNPN, CDR2 SVGIG (reference sequence). There are 13 residues in the CDR3. V was trimmed by 4 bases and J by 2 bases, leaving 11 bases between them. CDR3 in amino acids: CAWTGGYNYGYTF. The DNA of the CDR3 is TGTGCCTGGACGGGGGGCTACAACTATGGCTACACCTTC.

The chain couples TRBV30 to TRBJ1-1; no firm D call. V lost 0 bases to trimming and J lost 4 bases, with 3 bases between them. Per germline, CDR1 GTSNPN and CDR2 SVGIG (reference sequence). The CDR3 sequence is 11 residues long. The CDR3 DNA reads as TGTGCCTGGAGTGTGGGCACTGAAGCTTTCTTT. It codes for CAWSVGTEAFF.

V is TRBV7-3 and J is TRBJ2-2; the match to TRBD2 covers 9 bases. Germline V CDR1 and CDR2: SGHTA, FQGTGA. The CDR3 contains 17 residues. After removal of 3 bases from V and 1 base from J, the junction contained 6 bases not matched to a gene. CDR3 in DNA: TGTGCCAGCAGCTTTTCTCTAGCGGGGCTGAACACCGGGGAGCTGTTTTTT. This gives the protein CASSFSLAGLNTGELFF.

The V gene is TRBV20-1, the J gene TRBJ2-1, with D unclear. CDR3 length: 14 amino acids. Trimming took off 3 bases at V and 4 bases at J, with 13 bases between the two ends. Per germline, CDR1 DFQATT and CDR2 SNEGSKA (reference sequence). CDR3 DNA sequence: TGCAGTGCTAGTGAGATCCAGTGGTACAATGAGCAGTTCTTC. It specifies CSASEIQWYNEQFF.

The chain couples TRBV28 to TRBJ2-1, with TRBD2 matching 10 bases. J gave up 5 bases and V 2 bases, and 6 bases lay outside the gene matches. This CDR3 spans 16 amino acids. The germline gives CDR1 MDHEN, CDR2 SYDVKM. As DNA, the CDR3 is TGTGCCAGCAGTTTAGTGCTAGCGGGAGTGAACAATGAGCAGTTCTTC. Residues: CASSLVLAGVNNEQFF.

The rearrangement uses TRBV20-1 and TRBJ2-7, with D possibly TRBD2 on 6 matching bases. V was shortened by 6 bases and J by 0 bases, with 12 bases between the two germline ends. In germline, CDR1 is DFQATT, CDR2 SNEGSKA (reference sequence). The CDR3 is 13 amino acids. The CDR3 reads CSAQPTSSYEQYF. The DNA for the CDR3 is TGCAGTGCCCAACCGACTAGCTCCTACGAGCAGTACTTC.

This sequence joins TRBV29-1 and TRBJ2-7, with D possibly being TRBD1 (6 bases). The length of the CDR3 is 14 residues. The germline V gene encodes CDR1 SQVTM and CDR2 ANQGSEA. V was trimmed by 4 bases and J by 5 bases, leaving 18 bases between them. The CDR3 sequence is CSVVPQGKNNEQYF. The CDR3 DNA sequence: TGCAGCGTTGTCCCCCAGGGGAAAAACAACGAGCAGTACTTC.

Only one count was recorded for this clonotype. V gene TRBV20-1 combines with J gene TRBJ2-7; 8 bases line up with TRBD2. Germline V gene data show CDR1 as DFQATT and CDR2 as SNEGSKA (reference sequence). Trimming cost V 2 bases and J 5 bases; bases outside gene matches: 11. The CDR3 length is 15 residues. The CDR3: CSARRAGGRLDEQYF. CDR3 sequence (DNA): TGCAGTGCTAGACGTGCGGGAGGCCGTCTCGACGAGCAGTACTTC.

The sample holds a few counts of this clonotype. As DNA, the CDR3 is TGTGCCAGCAGCTTAGCGGGGGACACTGAAGCTTTCTTT. Translating it yields CASSLAGDTEAFF. This chain links TRBV11-1 with TRBJ1-1, with a possible D match to TRBD1 (5 bases). CDR3 length: 13 amino acids. Trimming took off 0 bases at V and 3 bases at J, with 5 bases between the two ends. From germline, CDR1 is SGHAT and CDR2 FQDESV (reference sequence). Full variable domain (rest looked up from reference TRBV11-1 and TRBJ1-1): EAEVAQSPRYKITEKSQAVAFWCDPISGHATLYWYRQILGQGPELLVQFQDESVVDDSQLPKDRFSAERLKGVDSTLKIQPAELGDSAMYLCASSLAGDTEAFFGQGTRLTVV.

The chain carries TRBV20-1 and TRBJ2-7, with D perhaps matching TRBD1 or TRBD2 (6 bases each). The V end lost 5 bases, the J end lost 7 bases, and 21 bases lay between the germline ends. The V gene's germline CDR1 is DFQATT and CDR2 SNEGSKA (reference sequence). The CDR3 contains 14 residues. This chain's CDR3 is CSARKGDSPLEQYF. CDR3 coding DNA: TGCAGTGCTCGAAAGGGGGACTCCCCCTTGGAGCAGTACTTC.

The V call is TRBV29-1, the J call TRBJ2-1; tentative D call: TRBD1 (7 bases). Germline V gene sequence: CDR1 SQVTM, CDR2 ANQGSEA. CDR3 length: 14 residues. V lost 4 bases and J 4 bases, leaving 14 bases between the germline ends. The CDR3 here is CSVGGRGAYNEQFF. The CDR3 coding sequence is TGCAGCGTTGGGGGCAGGGGGGCGTACAATGAGCAGTTCTTC.

This chain joins TRBV3-1 and TRBJ2-7, with 10 bases fitting TRBD1. Germline-derived CDR1 and CDR2 are LGHDT and YNNKEL (reference sequence). The CDR3 extends over 19 amino acids. With V trimmed by 4 bases and J by 0 bases, 15 bases remained unmatched. The CDR3 region has the DNA TGTGCCAGCAGCCCTCTAATATCAGCCGGGACAGGGGTCTCCTACGAGCAGTACTTC. It specifies CASSPLISAGTGVSYEQYF.